The 7 T cell receptor beta chains in this list originate from one sample, sequenced in a study of T cells after posttransplantation cyclophosphamide (dated by TCRdb to about 2016). The treatment or condition tag for this specimen amounts to: high-dose cyclophosphamide on days +3 and +4 as single-agent GVHD prophylaxis. Patients in the PTCy group got busulfan and fludarabine conditioning, a marrow graft from a related or unrelated donor, and cyclophosphamide on days +3 and +4. Library generation was performed with the immunoSEQ multiplex PCR assay. TCRdb carries this immuneACCESS record with in-frame sequences only. Its versions omit some clonotypes, under half of them owing to an unresolved V gene in the studies checked, with the rest unexplained. The sample table records about 43,000 clones; about nine tenths of these occur just once. Jointly, the top ten make up roughly 2.5% of the sample. Sequencing was performed on PBMCs, taken roughly 59 days after allogeneic stem cell transplant with posttransplant cyclophosphamide. These receptor sequences come from a male patient over 55 who received an allogeneic stem cell transplant from a related donor and was CMV-positive. After a transplant, some T cells may be of graft donor origin.

The genes are TRBV5-1 and TRBJ2-7; 8 positions match TRBD2. After removal of 4 bases from V and 3 bases from J, the junction contained 12 bases not matched to a gene. CDR3 length equals 16 residues. The germline CDR1 and CDR2 sequences are SGHRS and YFSETQ. The CDR3 DNA follows: TGCGCCAGCAGCCCCGGACTAGCAGGGTTTATCTACGAGCAGTACGTC. Protein product: CASSPGLAGFIYEQYV.

The CDR3 here is CTSSQVCPKPQHF. The DNA for the CDR3 is TGCACCAGCAGCCAAGTGTGTCCTAAGCCCCAGCATTTT. The chain recombines TRBV1 with TRBJ1-5. TRBV1 is marked as a pseudogene. The CDR3 contains 13 residues.

The table lists this clone with a count of one. This rearrangement joins TRBV18 to TRBJ1-1; 7 nucleotides align to TRBD1. The V gene's germline CDR1 is KGHSH and CDR2 LQKENI. The CDR3 covers 13 residues. Trimming took 2 bases from V and 7 from J; bases not matched to a gene: 4. This CDR3 reads CASSPGTEGEAFF. For the CDR3, the DNA is TGTGCCAGCTCACCAGGGACAGAGGGTGAAGCTTTCTTT.

This rearrangement joins TRBV5-4 to TRBJ2-5, with D possibly being TRBD1 (7 bases). CDR3 size: 15 residues. V was trimmed by 3 bases and J by 13 bases, leaving 25 bases between them. In germline, CDR1 is SGHNT, CDR2 YYREEE (reference sequence). The CDR3, as DNA: TGTGCCAGCAGCTCTTATCGAGACGTTCAGGGGGGCGGGTACTTC. Translation: CASSSYRDVQGGGYF.

The J gene is TRBJ1-1, the V gene TRBV5-4; 7 positions match TRBD1. Germline V CDR1 and CDR2: SGHNT, YYREEE (reference sequence). The CDR3 is 14 amino acids. After removal of 6 bases from V and 4 bases from J, the junction contained 9 bases not matched to a gene. CDR3 bases: TGTGCCAGCAATTACAGGGGTGTAGGCACTGAAGCTTTCTTT. Translating it yields CASNYRGVGTEAFF.

The J gene is TRBJ1-2, the V gene TRBV6-6; D uncertain. Between the trimmed V and J ends, which lost 8 bases and 5 bases, there was a span of 9 bases. Germline assignment: CDR1 MNHNY and CDR2 SVGAGI (reference sequence). This CDR3 comprises 11 residues. CDR3 nucleotides: TGTGCCAGCGGAGAAACATATGGCTACACCTTC. It specifies CASGETYGYTF.

The chain has TRBV2 and TRBJ1-4; D may be TRBD1 (5 bases). Between the trimmed V and J ends, which lost 10 bases and 5 bases, there was a span of 14 bases. Per germline, CDR1 SNHLY and CDR2 FYNNEI. This CDR3 is 13 amino acids long. CDR3 coding DNA: TGTGCCAATAACCGGGACTCAAATGAAAAACTGTTTTTT. Translating it yields CANNRDSNEKLFF.